One sample yielded the 18 T cell receptor beta chains listed below, sequenced in a study of control samples from healthy donors and cancer patients. Generated by immunoSEQ multiplex PCR, the TCRdb table keeps only in-frame clones and is missing some. This table has around 95,000 clones, roughly nine tenths appearing once. The sequenced sample was blood. The receptors were gathered from a woman aged 45-60 years in good health.

V is TRBV5-4 and J is TRBJ1-2; no definite D call. The V gene's germline CDR1 is SGHNT and CDR2 YYREEE (reference sequence). The CDR3 runs to 13 residues. V lost 0 bases to trimming and J lost 0 bases, with 3 bases between them. The CDR3 reads CASSLDANYGYTF. DNA of the CDR3: TGTGCCAGCAGCTTGGACGCTAACTATGGCTACACCTTC.

The V call is TRBV29-1, the J call TRBJ2-3; possibly TRBD2 for D (6 bases). The germline V gene has CDR1 SQVTM and CDR2 ANQGSEA. Trimming removed 7 bases at V and 2 bases at J, with 13 bases between. The CDR3 extends over 13 amino acids. CDR3 DNA sequence: TGCAGCGGCAGACTAGTCCCCACAGATACGCAGTATTTT. This translates into CSGRLVPTDTQYF.

J is TRBJ2-2 and V is TRBV7-2, with TRBD2 as a possible D gene (6 bases). The ends were cut back, 1 base at V and 1 base at J, with 16 bases in the middle. Germline V gene lookup returns CDR1 SGHTA and CDR2 FQGNSA. The CDR3 runs 18 residues. CDR3 sequence reads: CASSLDTLAGRNTGELFF. CDR3 sequence (DNA): TGTGCCAGCAGCTTAGACACACTAGCCGGGAGGAACACCGGGGAGCTGTTTTTT.

CDR3 nucleotide sequence: TGTGCCAGTAGTATCCGCAATGAGCAGTTCTTC. This translates into CASSIRNEQFF. The gene calls are TRBV19 and TRBJ2-1, with D unresolved. Between the trimmed V and J ends, which lost 3 bases and 6 bases, there was a span of 3 bases. Germline V gene data show CDR1 as LNHDA and CDR2 as SQIVND (reference sequence). This CDR3 has 11 amino acids.

V usage is TRBV5-1 and J usage is TRBJ2-7, with TRBD1 matching 8 bases. The V segment lost 3 bases and the J segment 4 bases; nucleotides outside the gene matches: 9. Germline loops: CDR1 SGHRS, CDR2 YFSETQ. This CDR3 region has 15 residues. The CDR3: CASSSAGTGLYEQYF. The CDR3 nucleotides read TGCGCCAGCAGCTCCGCCGGGACAGGTTTGTACGAGCAGTACTTC.

The chain combines TRBV12-1 with TRBJ2-7. TRBV12-1 is designated a pseudogene. The CDR3 sequence is 15 residues long. The CDR3 reads CASSPPGVRGDEQYF. The CDR3 DNA is TGTGCCAGCAGTCCTCCCGGGGTGAGGGGAGACGAGCAGTACTTC.

V gene TRBV10-1 combines with J gene TRBJ2-1, with 7 bases identical to TRBD2. This CDR3 contains 16 residues. Trimming cost V 2 bases and J 1 base; bases outside gene matches: 5. Germline CDR1 and CDR2: WNHNN and SYGVQD (reference sequence). The chain's CDR3 is CASSETLGGSYNEQFF. In nucleotides, the CDR3 is TGCGCCAGCAGTGAGACCCTGGGGGGGTCCTACAATGAGCAGTTCTTC.

The J gene is TRBJ2-5, the V gene TRBV11-1; D perhaps matches TRBD1 (6 bases). CDR3 length: 15 amino acids. Trimming removed 1 base from V and 5 bases from J, with 14 bases in between. Germline V lookup: CDR1 SGHAT, CDR2 FQDESV (reference sequence). This CDR3 is CASSLGGQLGETQYF. The CDR3 nucleotides read TGTGCCAGCAGCTTAGGAGGACAGCTAGGTGAGACCCAGTACTTC.

The chain links TRBV5-6 to TRBJ1-2; D is uncertain. CDR1 SGHDT and CDR2 YYEEEE come from the germline V gene. The V end lost 0 bases, the J end lost 13 bases, and 25 bases lay between the germline ends. The length of the CDR3 is 16 residues. CDR3 sequence: CASSLDLGAAVMACTF. The CDR3 DNA is TGTGCCAGCAGCTTGGATTTAGGAGCCGCTGTTATGGCGTGCACCTTC. The variable domain in full, with the rest retrieved from reference TRBV5-6 and TRBJ1-2, is DAGVTQSPTHLIKTRGQQVTLRCSPKSGHDTVSWYQQALGQGPQFIFQYYEEEERQRGNFPDRFSGHQFPNYSSELNVNALLLGDSALYLCASSLDLGAAVMACTFGSGTRLTVV.

The genes are TRBV4-3 and TRBJ1-3; TRBD1 might be the D (5 bases). Germline CDR1 and CDR2: LGHNA and YSLEER. The CDR3 runs to 15 residues. The V end was cut by 1 base, the J end by 4 bases, with 11 bases between. In nucleotides, the CDR3 is TGCGCCAGCAGCCAAGGGAGGCCAGGGGGAAACACCATATATTTT. This encodes CASSQGRPGGNTIYF.

This sequence joins TRBV7-8 and TRBJ2-2, with D unresolved. Germline V CDR1 and CDR2: SGHVS, FQNEAQ. There are 16 residues in the CDR3. V lost 5 bases and J 3 bases, leaving 16 bases between the germline ends. The CDR3 nucleotides are TGTGCCAGCAGCACCCTTGGGCAACGTTACACCGGGGAGCTGTTTTTT. As protein: CASSTLGQRYTGELFF.

The chain recombines TRBV19 with TRBJ2-5, with D possibly matching TRBD1 (7 bases). V was trimmed by 5 bases and J by 4 bases, leaving 20 bases between them. There are 16 residues in the CDR3. Germline CDR1 is LNHDA and CDR2 is SQIVND (reference sequence). Written as DNA, the CDR3 is TGTGCCAGTAGTTTTCTGCGGGACAGCCTTGGAGAGACCCAGTACTTC. This gives the protein CASSFLRDSLGETQYF.

This chain joins TRBV5-1 and TRBJ2-5; tentatively, D is TRBD1 (7 bases). Germline V gene sequence: CDR1 SGHRS, CDR2 YFSETQ. The CDR3 spans 15 residues. Trimming took 7 bases from V and 5 from J, leaving 21 bases between them. CDR3 residues: CASLGGGARSETQYF. As DNA, the CDR3 is TGCGCCAGCCTCGGAGGGGGCGCGAGAAGTGAGACCCAGTACTTC.

The chain is built from TRBV5-4 and TRBJ2-3; 12 bases line up with TRBD2. Per germline, CDR1 SGHNT and CDR2 YYREEE (reference sequence). The CDR3 runs 15 residues. Trimming took 4 bases from V and 5 from J; bases not matched to a gene: 5. CDR3 in amino acids: CASSTRLAGVDTQYF. Written as DNA, the CDR3 is TGTGCCAGCAGCACCAGACTAGCGGGGGTAGATACGCAGTATTTT.

The chain combines TRBV9 with TRBJ1-4; the D gene is possibly TRBD1 (6 bases). V was shortened by 0 bases and J by 5 bases, with 8 bases between the two germline ends. This CDR3 region has 14 residues. Germline V gene sequence: CDR1 SGDLS, CDR2 YYNGEE. The CDR3 nucleotides are TGTGCCAGCAGCGTAGGGACAGAGAATGAAAAACTGTTTTTT. The encoded protein is CASSVGTENEKLFF.

The chain combines TRBV10-3 with TRBJ2-1; 9 bases line up with TRBD2. Germline CDR1 and CDR2: ENHRY and SYGVKD. Trimming removed 0 bases from V and 3 bases from J; junction bases left unmatched: 3. The CDR3 is 16 residues long. This chain's CDR3 is CAISESRAGGYNEQFF. Written as DNA, the CDR3 is TGTGCCATCAGTGAGTCGAGAGCGGGAGGCTACAATGAGCAGTTCTTC.

The V and J genes are TRBV10-1 and TRBJ2-3; 9 bases are a match to TRBD1. The CDR3 contains 15 residues. CDR1 WNHNN and CDR2 SYGVQD come from the germline V gene (reference sequence). V shed 5 bases, J shed 3 bases, and the junction held 6 bases outside the gene matches. Here the CDR3 reads CASSYDRGGTDTQYF. The CDR3 coding sequence is TGCGCCAGCAGTTACGACAGGGGGGGAACAGATACGCAGTATTTT.

The chain combines TRBV10-1 with TRBJ1-2; D call uncertain. CDR1 and CDR2 from the germline V gene are WNHNN and SYGVQD (reference sequence). V lost 3 bases to trimming and J lost 3 bases, with 8 bases between them. The CDR3 contains 13 residues. The DNA of the CDR3 is TGCGCCAGCAGTGATTTAAGGGACTATGGCTACACCTTC. It yields the protein CASSDLRDYGYTF.